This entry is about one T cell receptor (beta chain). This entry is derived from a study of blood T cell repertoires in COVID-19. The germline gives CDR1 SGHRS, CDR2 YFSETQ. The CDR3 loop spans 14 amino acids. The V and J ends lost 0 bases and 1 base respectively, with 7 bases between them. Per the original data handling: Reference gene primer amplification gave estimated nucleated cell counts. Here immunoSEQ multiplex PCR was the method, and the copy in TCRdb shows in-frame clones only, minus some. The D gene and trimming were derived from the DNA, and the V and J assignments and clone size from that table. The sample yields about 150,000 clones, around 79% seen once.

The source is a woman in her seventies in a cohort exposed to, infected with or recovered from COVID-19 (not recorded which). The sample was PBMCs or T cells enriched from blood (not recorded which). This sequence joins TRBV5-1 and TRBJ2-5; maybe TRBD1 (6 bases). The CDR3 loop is CASSLGQAQETQYF. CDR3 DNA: TGCGCCAGCAGCTTGGGACAGGCCCAAGAGACCCAGTACTTC.